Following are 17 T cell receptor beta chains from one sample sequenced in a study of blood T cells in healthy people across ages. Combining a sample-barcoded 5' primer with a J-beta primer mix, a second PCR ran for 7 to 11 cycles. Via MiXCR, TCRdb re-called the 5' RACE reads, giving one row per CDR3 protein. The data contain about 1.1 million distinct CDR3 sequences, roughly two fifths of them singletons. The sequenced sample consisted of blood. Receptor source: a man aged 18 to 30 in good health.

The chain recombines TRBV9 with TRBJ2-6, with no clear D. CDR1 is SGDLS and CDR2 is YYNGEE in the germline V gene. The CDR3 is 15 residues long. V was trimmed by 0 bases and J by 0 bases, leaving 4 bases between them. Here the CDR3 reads CASSVVPSGANVLTF. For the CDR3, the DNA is TGTGCCAGCAGCGTAGTCCCCTCTGGGGCCAACGTCCTGACTTTC.

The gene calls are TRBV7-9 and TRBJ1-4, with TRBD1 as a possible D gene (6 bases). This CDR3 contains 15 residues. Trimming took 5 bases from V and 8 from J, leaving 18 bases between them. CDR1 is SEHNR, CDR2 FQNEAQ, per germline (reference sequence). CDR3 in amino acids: CASSPQGGGTEKLFF. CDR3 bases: TGTGCCAGCAGCCCTCAAGGTGGGGGCACGGAAAAACTGTTTTTT.

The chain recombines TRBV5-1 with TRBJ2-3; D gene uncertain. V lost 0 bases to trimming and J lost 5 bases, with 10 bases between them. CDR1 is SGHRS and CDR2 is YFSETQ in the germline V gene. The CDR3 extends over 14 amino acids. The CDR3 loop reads CASSLGALEDTQYF. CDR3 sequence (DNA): TGCGCCAGCAGCTTGGGGGCTTTGGAAGATACGCAGTATTTT. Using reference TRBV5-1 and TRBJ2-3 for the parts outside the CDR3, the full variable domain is KAGVTQTPRYLIKTRGQQVTLSCSPISGHRSVSWYQQTPGQGLQFLFEYFSETQRNKGNFPGRFSGRQFSNSRSEMNVSTLELGDSALYLCASSLGALEDTQYFGPGTRLTVL.

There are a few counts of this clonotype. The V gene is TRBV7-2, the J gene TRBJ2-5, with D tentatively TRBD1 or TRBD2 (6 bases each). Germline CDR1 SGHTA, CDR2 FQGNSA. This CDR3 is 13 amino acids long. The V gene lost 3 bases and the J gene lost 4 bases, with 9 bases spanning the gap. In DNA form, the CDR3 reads TGTGCCAGCAGCTTTGGGGGGCCAGAGACCCAGTACTTC. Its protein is CASSFGGPETQYF. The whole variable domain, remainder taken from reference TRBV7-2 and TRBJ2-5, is GAGVSQSPSNKVTEKGKDVELRCDPISGHTALYWYRQSLGQGLEFLIYFQGNSAPDKSGLPSDRFSAERTGGSVSTLTIQRTQQEDSAVYLCASSFGGPETQYFGPGTRLLVL.

The CDR3 region is CASSRRDTEAFF. In DNA, the CDR3 is TGTGCCAGCAGCCGCAGGGACACTGAAGCTTTCTTT. The genes are TRBV7-2 and TRBJ1-1, with D tentatively TRBD1 (5 bases). The CDR3 loop spans 12 amino acids. CDR1 is SGHTA and CDR2 is FQGNSA in the germline V gene. V was trimmed by 5 bases and J by 3 bases, leaving 7 bases between them.

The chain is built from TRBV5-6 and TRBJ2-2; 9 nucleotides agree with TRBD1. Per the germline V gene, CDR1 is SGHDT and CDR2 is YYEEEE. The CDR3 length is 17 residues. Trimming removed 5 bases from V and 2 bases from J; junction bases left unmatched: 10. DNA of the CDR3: TGTGCCAGCAGACGGACCGGGACAGGGATCAACACCGGGGAGCTGTTTTTT. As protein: CASRRTGTGINTGELFF.

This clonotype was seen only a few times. The DNA for the CDR3 is TGTGCCAGCAGCTTAGCAGGGCTAGAAACTGCTCCACATAGCACAGATACGCAGTATTTT. Protein product: CASSLAGLETAPHSTDTQYF. This chain links TRBV7-2 with TRBJ2-3; D is undetermined. CDR3 length equals 20 residues. Looked up from germline, CDR1 is SGHTA and CDR2 is FQGNSA. Deletions cut 0 bases from V and 0 bases from J, with 22 bases between.

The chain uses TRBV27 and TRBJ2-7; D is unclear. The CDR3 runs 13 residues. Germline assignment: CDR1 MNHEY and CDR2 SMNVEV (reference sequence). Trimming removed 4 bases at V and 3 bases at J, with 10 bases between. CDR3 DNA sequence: TGTGCCAGCAGTTCCCTGGAAGGCTACGAGCAGTACTTC. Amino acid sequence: CASSSLEGYEQYF.

The CDR3 here is CASSYAPRDSPEAFF. CDR3 sequence (DNA): TGTGCCAGCAGTTACGCACCCCGGGACAGCCCTGAAGCTTTCTTT. This chain joins TRBV6-5 and TRBJ1-1; 7 bases line up with TRBD1. Germline loops: CDR1 MNHEY, CDR2 SVGAGI. With V trimmed by 2 bases and J by 6 bases, 9 bases remained unmatched. This CDR3 spans 15 amino acids.

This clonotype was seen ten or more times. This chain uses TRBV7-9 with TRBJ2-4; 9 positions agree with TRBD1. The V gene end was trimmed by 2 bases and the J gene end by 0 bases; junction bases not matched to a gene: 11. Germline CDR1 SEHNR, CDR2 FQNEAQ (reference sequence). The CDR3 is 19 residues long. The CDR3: CASSLRGQGPVLAKNIQYF. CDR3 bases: TGTGCCAGCAGCTTACGGGGACAGGGACCCGTACTAGCCAAAAACATTCAGTACTTC.

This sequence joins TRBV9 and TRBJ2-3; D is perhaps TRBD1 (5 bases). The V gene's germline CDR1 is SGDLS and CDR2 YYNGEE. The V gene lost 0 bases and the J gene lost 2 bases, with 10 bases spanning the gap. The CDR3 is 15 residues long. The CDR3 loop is CASSVGVRVTDTQYF. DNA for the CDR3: TGTGCCAGCAGCGTAGGAGTCAGGGTCACAGATACGCAGTATTTT.

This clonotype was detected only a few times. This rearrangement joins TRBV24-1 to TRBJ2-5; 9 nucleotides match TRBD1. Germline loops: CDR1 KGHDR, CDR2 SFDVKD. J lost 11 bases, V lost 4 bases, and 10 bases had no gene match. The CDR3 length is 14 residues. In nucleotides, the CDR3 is TGTGCCACCAGTGAGCCCGGACAGGGGAATGAGCAGTACTTC. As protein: CATSEPGQGNEQYF.

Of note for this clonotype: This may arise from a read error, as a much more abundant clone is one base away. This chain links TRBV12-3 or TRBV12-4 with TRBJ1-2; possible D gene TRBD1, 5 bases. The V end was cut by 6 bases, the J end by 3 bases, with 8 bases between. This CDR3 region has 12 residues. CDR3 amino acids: CASRGGHYGYTF. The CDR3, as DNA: TGTGCCAGCAGGGGGGGACACTATGGCTACACCTTC.

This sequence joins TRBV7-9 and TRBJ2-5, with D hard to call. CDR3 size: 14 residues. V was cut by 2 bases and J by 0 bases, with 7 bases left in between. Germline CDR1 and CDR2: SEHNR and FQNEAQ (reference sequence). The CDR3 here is CASSLTAYQETQYF. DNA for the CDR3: TGTGCCAGCAGCTTAACAGCATACCAAGAGACCCAGTACTTC.

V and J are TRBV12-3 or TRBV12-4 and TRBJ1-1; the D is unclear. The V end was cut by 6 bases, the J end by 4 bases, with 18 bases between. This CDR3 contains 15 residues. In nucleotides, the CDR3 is TGTGCCAGCAGCCACTTAGGAGGCCGGGGCACTGAAGCTTTCTTT. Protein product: CASSHLGGRGTEAFF.

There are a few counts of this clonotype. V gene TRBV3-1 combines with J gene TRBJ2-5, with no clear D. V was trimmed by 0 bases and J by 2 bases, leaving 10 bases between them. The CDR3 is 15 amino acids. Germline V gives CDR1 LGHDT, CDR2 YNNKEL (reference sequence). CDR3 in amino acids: CASSQEGRVQETQYF. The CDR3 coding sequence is TGTGCCAGCAGCCAAGAAGGAAGGGTGCAAGAGACCCAGTACTTC.

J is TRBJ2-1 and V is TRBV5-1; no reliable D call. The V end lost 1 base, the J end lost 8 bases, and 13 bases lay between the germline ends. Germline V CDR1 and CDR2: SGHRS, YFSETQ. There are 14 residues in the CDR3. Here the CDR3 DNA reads TGCGCCAGCAGCTTGAGGTCACCAGCGTATGAGCAGTTCTTC. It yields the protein CASSLRSPAYEQFF.